The source of this T cell receptor (beta chain) is a study of blood T cell repertoires in COVID-19. The overall study: Both acute and convalescent COVID-19 samples were obtained from the United States, Italy and Spain. From T cells, B-cell-depleted T cells, or PBMCs came the material, which was cDNA or gDNA.

With V trimmed by 4 bases and J by 4 bases, 4 bases remained unmatched. The CDR3 consists of 14 residues. Germline-derived CDR1 and CDR2 are SGDLS and YYNGEE. As handled by the study authors: Scientists estimated how many nucleated cells there were by amplifying reference gene primers. Sequencing used immunoSEQ multiplex PCR; TCRdb keeps in-frame clones, though not all of them. Clone size and the V and J calls come from that table; the DNA yielded D and trimming. The sample shows approximately 350,000 clones, about 88% of them seen only once. Patients of the Seattle cohort, enrolled during active infection, were followed longitudinally.

The rearrangement joins TRBV9 to TRBJ2-2, with TRBD1 matching 7 bases. The sample comprised peripheral blood. This TCR came from a woman aged 55 to 70 with COVID-19, enrolled during active disease. The CDR3 reads CASSSGQATGELFF. The CDR3 DNA is TGTGCCAGCAGCTCAGGACAGGCCACCGGGGAGCTGTTTTTT.